The 4 T cell receptor beta chains below were found in one sample sequenced in a study of T cell repertoires in cytomegalovirus infection. Each CDR3 protein is one row after TCRdb ran MiXCR on the reads. The sample holds hundreds of thousands of distinct CDR3 sequences, about 27% seen once. What these receptors recognize is not known. The starting material was cultured PBMCs, obtained from culture after CMV antigen stimulation. Source of these receptors: a human donor in good health (CMV status not recorded). Some clones in this sample may be carry-over from other donors' samples.

This chain joins TRBV12-3 or TRBV12-4 and TRBJ1-6, with unresolved D. The CDR3 is made up of 14 amino acids. V was cut by 5 bases and J by 7 bases, with 12 bases left in between. CDR3 protein: CASSPGFPNSPLHF. The CDR3, as DNA: TGTGCCAGCAGTCCGGGATTCCCAAATTCACCCCTCCACTTT.

This chain links TRBV7-3 with TRBJ2-3; D unresolved. The CDR3 runs 13 residues. The germline V gene has CDR1 SGHTA and CDR2 FQGTGA. Trimming pared 4 bases from V and 3 bases from J, leaving 8 bases between. This CDR3 reads CASSSSLTDTQYF. CDR3 nucleotide sequence: TGTGCCAGCAGCTCGAGTCTTACAGATACGCAGTATTTT.

This clonotype was detected only a few times. The CDR3 DNA sequence: TGTGCCAGTCACCCCTACACGGAGCCCTACGAGCAGTACTTC. Its protein is CASHPYTEPYEQYF. This chain links TRBV7-2 with TRBJ2-7; D not resolved. With 9 bases removed from V and 2 bases from J, the gap between germline ends came to 17 bases. The CDR3 consists of 14 residues. From germline, CDR1 is SGHTA and CDR2 FQGNSA.

This clonotype was detected ten times or more. The chain uses TRBV7-3 and TRBJ2-2; 8 bases are shared with TRBD1. The CDR3 runs 14 residues. V lost 4 bases, J lost 6 bases, and 4 bases stayed unmatched. The germline V gene encodes CDR1 SGHTA and CDR2 FQGTGA. The CDR3 reads CASSSTGAAGELFF. The CDR3 bases are TGTGCCAGCAGCTCGACAGGGGCTGCCGGGGAGCTGTTTTTT. The full variable domain, its missing parts supplied by reference TRBV7-3 and TRBJ2-2, is GAGVSQTPSNKVTEKGKYVELRCDPISGHTALYWYRQSLGQGPEFLIYFQGTGAADDSGLPNDRFFAVRPEGSVSTLKIQRTERGDSAVYLCASSSTGAAGELFFGEGSRLTVL.